The next 8 T cell receptor beta chains were all read from a single sample in a study of cytomegalovirus exposure and HLA in healthy donors. Amplification used 60 Vbeta primers and 13 Jbeta primers. Profiling relied on immunoSEQ multiplex PCR, and the TCRdb table lists in-frame clones only, not all of them. The repertoire holds around 180,000 clones, with about 73% as singletons. The source material was PBMCs. Receptors originate from a woman between 45 and 60 years old in good health and CMV-seropositive.

This chain uses TRBV5-1 with TRBJ1-5; 7 nucleotides line up with TRBD1. This CDR3 contains 16 residues. With 0 bases clipped from V and 4 bases from J, the junction kept 7 bases outside the gene matches. CDR1 SGHRS and CDR2 YFSETQ come from the germline V gene. The CDR3 sequence: CASSLEGARPNQPQHF. CDR3 bases: TGCGCCAGCAGCTTGGAGGGGGCGCGCCCTAATCAGCCCCAGCATTTT.

This chain links TRBV4-1 with TRBJ2-7, with 7 bases lining up with TRBD1. J was trimmed by 6 bases and V by 1 base; bases with no gene match: 3. The CDR3 is 13 residues long. Germline loops: CDR1 MGHRA, CDR2 YSYEKL. The CDR3 region is CASSQGPGGEQYF. CDR3 nucleotide sequence: TGCGCCAGCAGCCAAGGTCCAGGGGGCGAGCAGTACTTC.

The V and J genes are TRBV5-6 and TRBJ2-7; D not certain. CDR1 SGHDT and CDR2 YYEEEE come from the germline V gene. Between the trimmed V and J ends, which lost 1 base and 0 bases, there was a span of 14 bases. This CDR3 is built from 16 residues. CDR3 nucleotide sequence: TGTGCCAGCAGCTTGAGGAGTCTTCACCTCTCCTACGAGCAGTACTTC. Its translation is CASSLRSLHLSYEQYF.

This clone appeared once. The chain uses TRBV19 and TRBJ2-7, with D possibly TRBD1 on 6 matching bases. The CDR3 sequence is 15 residues long. Germline CDR1 and CDR2: LNHDA and SQIVND (reference sequence). Trimming stripped 3 bases from V and 0 bases from J, with 12 bases between. CDR3: CASSITGLGSYEQYF. The DNA of the CDR3 is TGTGCCAGTAGTATCACAGGGTTGGGCTCCTACGAGCAGTACTTC.

Concerning this clone itself: The junction does not match germline at one end; this may be a read error. The V and J genes are TRBV7-9 and TRBJ2-5, with D possibly TRBD2 on 6 matching bases. Germline V CDR1 and CDR2: SEHNR, FQNEAQ (reference sequence). This CDR3 region has 18 residues. The CDR3 nucleotides read TGTTCCAGCAGCTTAGTCGTCGATTCCGGGGGATCTAAAGAGACCCAGTACTTC. Amino acid sequence: CSSSLVVDSGGSKETQYF. The full variable domain, its missing parts supplied by reference TRBV7-9 and TRBJ2-5, is DTGVSQNPRHKITKRGQNVTFRCDPISEHNRLYWYRQTLGQGPEFLTYFQNEAQLEKSRLLSDRFSAERPKGSFSTLEIQRTEQGDSAMYLCSSSLVVDSGGSKETQYFGPGTRLLVL.

The table lists this clone with a count of one. The chain joins TRBV10-3 to TRBJ2-5; TRBD1 matches 8 bases. With the DNA end fitting TRBJ2-7 better, the J assignment may be wrong. Germline V lookup: CDR1 ENHRY, CDR2 SYGVKD. This CDR3 is built from 14 residues. The CDR3 here is CAISAEGQVYEQYF. As DNA, the CDR3 is TGTGCCATCAGTGCCGAGGGACAGGTTTACGAGCAGTACTTC.

The rearrangement uses TRBV7-6 and TRBJ2-1; 9 positions agree with TRBD2. With V trimmed by 8 bases and J by 1 base, 3 bases remained unmatched. The CDR3 covers 14 residues. Germline CDR1 SGHVS, CDR2 FNYEAQ. This CDR3 reads CASGLAGSYNEQFF. Here the CDR3 DNA reads TGTGCCAGCGGGCTAGCGGGGTCCTACAATGAGCAGTTCTTC.

This clone was detected only once. The chain employs TRBV2 and TRBJ2-7; TRBD1 might be the D (6 bases). The V gene's germline CDR1 is SNHLY and CDR2 FYNNEI. This CDR3 spans 13 amino acids. Trimming pared 5 bases from V and 2 bases from J, leaving 10 bases between. The CDR3 loop reads CASSFGQTYEQYF. CDR3 coding DNA: TGTGCCAGCAGTTTTGGACAGACCTACGAGCAGTACTTC. Supplemented by reference TRBV2 and TRBJ2-7, the full variable domain reads EPEVTQTPSHQVTQMGQEVILRCVPISNHLYFYWYRQILGQKVEFLVSFYNNEISEKSEIFDDQFSVERPDGSNFTLKIRSTKLEDSAMYFCASSFGQTYEQYFGPGTRLTVT.